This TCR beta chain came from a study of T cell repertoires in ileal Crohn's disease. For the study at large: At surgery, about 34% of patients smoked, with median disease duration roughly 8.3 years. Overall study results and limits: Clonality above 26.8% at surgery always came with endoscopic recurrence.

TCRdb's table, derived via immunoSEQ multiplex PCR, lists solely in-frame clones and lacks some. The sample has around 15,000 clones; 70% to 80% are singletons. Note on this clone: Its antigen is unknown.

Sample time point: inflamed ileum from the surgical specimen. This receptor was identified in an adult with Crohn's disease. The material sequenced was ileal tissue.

CDR3 DNA: TGTGCCAGCAGCTTGGGCGGGCTTGACGTCGAAGCTTTCTTT. Translated, it gives CASSLGGLDVEAFF. The V call is TRBV5-6, the J call TRBJ1-1; D remains unclear. Trimming took off 0 bases at V and 8 bases at J, with 14 bases between the two ends. Per germline, CDR1 SGHDT and CDR2 YYEEEE. This CDR3 comprises 14 residues.